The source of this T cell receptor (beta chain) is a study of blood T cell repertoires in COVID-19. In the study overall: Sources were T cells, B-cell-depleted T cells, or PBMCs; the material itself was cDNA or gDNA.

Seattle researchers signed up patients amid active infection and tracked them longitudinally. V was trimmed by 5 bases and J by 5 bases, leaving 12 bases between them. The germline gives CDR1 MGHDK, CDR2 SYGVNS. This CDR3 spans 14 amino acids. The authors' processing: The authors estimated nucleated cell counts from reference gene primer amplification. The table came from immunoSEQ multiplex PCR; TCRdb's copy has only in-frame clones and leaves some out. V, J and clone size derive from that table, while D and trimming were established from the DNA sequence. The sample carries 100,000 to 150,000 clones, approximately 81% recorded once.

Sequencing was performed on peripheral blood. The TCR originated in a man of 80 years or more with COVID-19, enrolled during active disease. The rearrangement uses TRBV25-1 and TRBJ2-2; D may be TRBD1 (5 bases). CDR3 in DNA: TGTGCCAGCAGTTTAGGGGCAGGGACCGGGGAGCTGTTTTTT. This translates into CASSLGAGTGELFF.